The 8 T cell receptor beta chains given below trace back to one sample, sequenced in a study of cytomegalovirus exposure and HLA in healthy donors. Amplification used 60 Vbeta primers and 13 Jbeta primers. Only in-frame clones appear in the TCRdb table, and some are missing; sequencing was by immunoSEQ multiplex PCR. This sample has some 140,000 clones; 70% to 80% occur once, and the top ten carry about 8.3%. Material for sequencing was PBMCs. Source of these receptors: a man aged 25 to 45 in good health and CMV-seropositive.

J is TRBJ2-3 and V is TRBV27; TRBD2 matches at 11 bases. The CDR3 loop spans 15 amino acids. Germline CDR1 MNHEY, CDR2 SMNVEV (reference sequence). V lost 5 bases and J lost 2; bases outside the gene matches: 3. Here the CDR3 DNA reads TGTGCCAGCAGTCTACTAGCGGGGGCCACAGATACGCAGTATTTT. Its translation is CASSLLAGATDTQYF.

The chain carries TRBV27 and TRBJ2-1; D possibly corresponds to TRBD2 (6 bases). CDR1 is MNHEY, CDR2 SMNVEV, per germline (reference sequence). This CDR3 comprises 15 residues. Deletions cut 2 bases from V and 2 bases from J, with 10 bases between. As DNA, the CDR3 is TGTGCCAGCAGTTTAAAGACTAGTCCCTACAATGAGCAGTTCTTC. Its protein product is CASSLKTSPYNEQFF.

This clone was seen a single time. The chain uses TRBV30 and TRBJ1-3; TRBD1 is a possible D gene (6 bases). This CDR3 has 13 amino acids. V was pared by 2 bases and J by 2 bases, with 7 bases between. From germline, CDR1 is GTSNPN and CDR2 SVGIG (reference sequence). In DNA form, the CDR3 reads TGTGCCTGGAGTTCAGGGGCTGGAAACACCATATATTTT. It is translated as CAWSSGAGNTIYF. The full variable domain, in which reference TRBV30 and TRBJ1-3 provide the parts outside the CDR3, is SQTIHQWPATLVQPVGSPLSLECTVEGTSNPNLYWYRQAAGRGLQLLFYSVGIGQISSEVPQNLSASRPQDRQFILSSKKLLLSDSGFYLCAWSSGAGNTIYFGEGSWLTVV.

The V and J genes are TRBV5-1 and TRBJ1-1; D ambiguous. CDR1 is SGHRS and CDR2 is YFSETQ in the germline V gene. V was shortened by 0 bases and J by 0 bases, with 3 bases between the two germline ends. This CDR3 spans 13 amino acids. The CDR3 coding sequence is TGCGCCAGCAGCTTGGCCGTGAACACTGAAGCTTTCTTT. It translates to CASSLAVNTEAFF.

This chain uses TRBV5-1 with TRBJ1-5, with TRBD1 identical over 9 bases. The CDR3 consists of 15 residues. J was trimmed by 4 bases and V by 4 bases; bases with no gene match: 6. CDR1 is SGHRS, CDR2 YFSETQ, per germline. Written as DNA, the CDR3 is TGCGCCAGCAGCCTACAGGGGGCTGGGAATCAGCCCCAGCATTTT. This translates into CASSLQGAGNQPQHF.

The V call is TRBV29-1, the J call TRBJ1-1, with D possibly matching TRBD1 (5 bases). Germline CDR1 is SQVTM and CDR2 is ANQGSEA. The CDR3 length is 12 residues. V lost 2 bases and J 5 bases, leaving 9 bases between the germline ends. The CDR3 reads CSVEKGRTEAFF. The CDR3 DNA reads as TGCAGCGTTGAAAAGGGGCGAACTGAAGCTTTCTTT.

The J gene is TRBJ2-5, the V gene TRBV7-7, with 14 nucleotides matching TRBD2. The germline V gene encodes CDR1 SSHAT and CDR2 FNYEAQ (reference sequence). The CDR3 is made up of 16 amino acids. V trimming: 5 bases; J trimming: 1 base; junction bases outside the gene matches: 3. For the CDR3, the DNA is TGTGCCAGCAGCCCGGGACTAGCGGGGGCCCAAGAGACCCAGTACTTC. Translating gives CASSPGLAGAQETQYF.

The chain recombines TRBV28 with TRBJ1-1; no firm D call. CDR3 length: 14 residues. Trimming took off 3 bases at V and 5 bases at J, with 13 bases between the two ends. The germline V gene has CDR1 MDHEN and CDR2 SYDVKM. CDR3 sequence reads: CASSFTISGTEAFF. The CDR3 DNA reads as TGTGCCAGCAGTTTCACTATCTCGGGAACTGAAGCTTTCTTT.